This TCR beta chain was captured in a study of siplizumab effects on memory and regulatory T cells. Study outcomes and limitations: A significant reduction in alloreactive sequences traceable to unstimulated CD4+ memory cells was produced by siplizumab.

On this clone: The antigen is undetermined.

Germline V lookup: CDR1 SGHNT, CDR2 YYREEE (reference sequence). The CDR3 is made up of 12 amino acids. Trimming shortened V by 4 bases and J by 6 bases, and 11 bases separated the two germline ends. Assays were performed on 80,000 to 100,000 TCR templates per sample. Clones were sequenced by immunoSEQ multiplex PCR, and TCRdb holds only the in-frame ones, with some missing. This table holds 70,000 to 90,000 clones, approximately 93% found once. Sequences were obtained from CD8+ T cells sorted from blood. The genes are TRBV5-4 and TRBJ2-7, with a tentative D call TRBD2 (5 bases). The sequence was obtained from a human donor in good health. CDR3 DNA sequence: TGTGCCAGCAGCCCGGTCGGAGGCGAGCAGTACTTC. Translating gives CASSPVGGEQYF.